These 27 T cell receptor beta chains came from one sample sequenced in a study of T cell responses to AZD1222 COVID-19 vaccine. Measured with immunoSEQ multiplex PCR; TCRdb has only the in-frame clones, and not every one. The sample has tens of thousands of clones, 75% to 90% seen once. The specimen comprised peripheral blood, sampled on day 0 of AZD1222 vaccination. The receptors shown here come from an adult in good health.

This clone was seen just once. The CDR3 nucleotides are TGTGCCAGCAGCTCCCAGGGGGCGCTTACTGAAGCTTTCTTT. The encoded protein is CASSSQGALTEAFF. The V call is TRBV7-3, the J call TRBJ1-1; 8 bases agree with TRBD1. This CDR3 is built from 14 residues. The V gene's germline CDR1 is SGHTA and CDR2 FQGTGA. Trimming took 4 bases from V and 5 from J; bases not matched to a gene: 6.

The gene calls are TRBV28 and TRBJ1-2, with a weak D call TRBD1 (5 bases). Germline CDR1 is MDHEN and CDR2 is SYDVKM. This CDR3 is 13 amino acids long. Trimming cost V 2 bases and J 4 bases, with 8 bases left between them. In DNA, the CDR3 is TGTGCCAGCAGTTTAGGCGGGACCTATGGCTACACCTTC. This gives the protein CASSLGGTYGYTF.

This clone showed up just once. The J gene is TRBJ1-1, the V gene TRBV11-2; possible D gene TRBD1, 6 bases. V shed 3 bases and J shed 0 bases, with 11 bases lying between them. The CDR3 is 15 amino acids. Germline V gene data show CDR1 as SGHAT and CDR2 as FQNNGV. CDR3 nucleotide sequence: TGTGCCAGCAGCTTGCCAGGGGCCATGAACACTGAAGCTTTCTTT. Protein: CASSLPGAMNTEAFF.

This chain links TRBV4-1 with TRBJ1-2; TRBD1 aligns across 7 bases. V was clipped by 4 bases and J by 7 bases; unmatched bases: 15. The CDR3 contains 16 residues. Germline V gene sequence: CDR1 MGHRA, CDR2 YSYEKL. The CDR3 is CASSLGQAVTSRGYTF. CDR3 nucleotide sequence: TGCGCCAGCAGCCTAGGACAGGCGGTAACGTCGCGTGGCTACACCTTC.

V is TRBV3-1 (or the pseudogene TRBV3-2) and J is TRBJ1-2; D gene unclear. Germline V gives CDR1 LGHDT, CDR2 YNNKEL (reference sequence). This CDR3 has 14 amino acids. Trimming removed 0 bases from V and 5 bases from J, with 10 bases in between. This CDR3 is CASSQENGFYGYTF. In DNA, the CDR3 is TGTGCCAGCAGCCAAGAGAACGGTTTTTATGGCTACACCTTC.

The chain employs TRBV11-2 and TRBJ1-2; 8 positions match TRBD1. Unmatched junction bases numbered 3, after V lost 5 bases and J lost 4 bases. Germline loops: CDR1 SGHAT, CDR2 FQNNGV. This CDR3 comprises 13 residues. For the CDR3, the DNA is TGTGCCAGCAGCACGGACAGGGCCTATGGCTACACCTTC. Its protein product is CASSTDRAYGYTF.

The DNA for the CDR3 is TGTGCCAGCAGTTTTCTTACCCCCGGGGAGCTGTTTTTT. This codes for CASSFLTPGELFF. The gene calls are TRBV12-3 or TRBV12-4 and TRBJ2-2; no firm D call. V shed 3 bases and J shed 6 bases, with 8 bases lying between them. CDR3 length: 13 residues.

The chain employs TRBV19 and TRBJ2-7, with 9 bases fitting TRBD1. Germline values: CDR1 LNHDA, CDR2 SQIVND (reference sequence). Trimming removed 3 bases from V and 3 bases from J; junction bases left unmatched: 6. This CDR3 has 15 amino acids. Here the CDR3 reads CASSMGTGRFYEQYF. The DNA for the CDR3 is TGTGCCAGTAGTATGGGGACAGGGAGGTTCTACGAGCAGTACTTC.

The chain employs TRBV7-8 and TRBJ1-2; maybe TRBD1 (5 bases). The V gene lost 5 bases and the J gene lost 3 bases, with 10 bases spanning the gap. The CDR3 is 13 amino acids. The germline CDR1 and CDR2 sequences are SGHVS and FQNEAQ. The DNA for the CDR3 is TGTGCCAGCAGCCAGCAGGGTTACTATGGCTACACCTTC. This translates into CASSQQGYYGYTF.

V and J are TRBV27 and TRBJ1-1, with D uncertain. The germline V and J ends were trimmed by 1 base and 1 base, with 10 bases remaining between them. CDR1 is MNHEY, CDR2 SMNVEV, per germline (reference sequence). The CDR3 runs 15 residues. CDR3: CASSLFRGGNTEAFF. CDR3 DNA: TGTGCCAGCAGTTTATTTCGGGGAGGGAACACTGAAGCTTTCTTT.

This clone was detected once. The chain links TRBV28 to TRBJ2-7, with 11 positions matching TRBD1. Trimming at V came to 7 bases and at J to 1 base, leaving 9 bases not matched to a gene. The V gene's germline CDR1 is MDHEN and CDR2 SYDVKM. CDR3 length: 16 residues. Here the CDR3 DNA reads TGTGCCAGCAAACCCCCGGGGACAGGGGGTTCCTACGAGCAGTACTTC. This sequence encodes CASKPPGTGGSYEQYF.

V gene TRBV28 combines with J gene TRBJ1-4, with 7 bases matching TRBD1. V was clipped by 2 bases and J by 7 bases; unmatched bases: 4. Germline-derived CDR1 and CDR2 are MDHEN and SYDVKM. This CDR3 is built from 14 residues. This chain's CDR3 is CASSLGDSGEKLFF. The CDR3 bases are TGTGCCAGCAGTTTAGGGGACAGTGGTGAAAAACTGTTTTTT.

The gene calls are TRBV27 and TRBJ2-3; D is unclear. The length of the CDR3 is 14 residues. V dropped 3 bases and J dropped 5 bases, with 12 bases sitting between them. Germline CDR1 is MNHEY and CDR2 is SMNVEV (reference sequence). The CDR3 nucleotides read TGTGCCAGCAGTTTCATTGGCCACAGAGATACGCAGTATTTT. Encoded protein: CASSFIGHRDTQYF.

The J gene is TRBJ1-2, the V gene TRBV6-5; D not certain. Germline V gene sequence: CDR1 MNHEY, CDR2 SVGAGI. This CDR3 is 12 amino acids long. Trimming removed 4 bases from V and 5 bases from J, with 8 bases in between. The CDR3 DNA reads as TGTGCCAGCAGTTCCAGTGCGTATGGCTACACCTTC. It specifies CASSSSAYGYTF.

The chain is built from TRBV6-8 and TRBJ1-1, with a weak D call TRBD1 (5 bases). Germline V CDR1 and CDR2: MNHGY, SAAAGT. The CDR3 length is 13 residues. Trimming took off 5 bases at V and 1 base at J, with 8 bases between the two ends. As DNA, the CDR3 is TGTGCCAGCAGTCCGAGGGGGAACACTGAAGCTTTCTTT. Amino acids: CASSPRGNTEAFF.

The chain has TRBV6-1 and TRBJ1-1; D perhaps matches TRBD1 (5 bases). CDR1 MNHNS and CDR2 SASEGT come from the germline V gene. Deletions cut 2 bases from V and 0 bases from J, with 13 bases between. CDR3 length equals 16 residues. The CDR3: CASSEQGGGMNTEAFF. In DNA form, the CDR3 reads TGTGCCAGCAGTGAACAGGGTGGTGGAATGAACACTGAAGCTTTCTTT.

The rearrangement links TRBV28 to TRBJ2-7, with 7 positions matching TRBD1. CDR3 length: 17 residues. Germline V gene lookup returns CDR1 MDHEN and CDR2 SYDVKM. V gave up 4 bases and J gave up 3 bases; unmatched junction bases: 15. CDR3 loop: CASSSGTGVNSGYEQYF. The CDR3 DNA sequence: TGTGCCAGCAGTTCTGGAACAGGGGTAAACTCAGGCTACGAGCAGTACTTC.

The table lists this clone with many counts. DNA of the CDR3: TGTGCCAGCAGCCCACAGGAACACGGTCCAACTAATGAAAAACTGTTTTTT. Amino acids: CASSPQEHGPTNEKLFF. The chain is built from TRBV7-6 and TRBJ1-4, with D possibly TRBD1 on 5 matching bases. V was pared by 5 bases and J by 0 bases, with 16 bases between. Germline V gives CDR1 SGHVS, CDR2 FNYEAQ. This CDR3 region has 17 residues. The full variable domain, its missing parts supplied by reference TRBV7-6 and TRBJ1-4, is GAGVSQSPRYKVTKRGQDVALRCDPISGHVSLYWYRQALGQGPEFLTYFNYEAQQDKSGLPNDRFSAERPEGSISTLTIQRTEQRDSAMYRCASSPQEHGPTNEKLFFGSGTQLSVL.

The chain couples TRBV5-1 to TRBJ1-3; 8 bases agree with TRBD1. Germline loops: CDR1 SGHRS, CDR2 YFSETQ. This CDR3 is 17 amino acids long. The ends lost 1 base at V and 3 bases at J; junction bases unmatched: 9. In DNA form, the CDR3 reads TGCGCCAGCAGCTTGACCGGGACAGGAGTTGTTGGAAACACCATATATTTT. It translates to CASSLTGTGVVGNTIYF.

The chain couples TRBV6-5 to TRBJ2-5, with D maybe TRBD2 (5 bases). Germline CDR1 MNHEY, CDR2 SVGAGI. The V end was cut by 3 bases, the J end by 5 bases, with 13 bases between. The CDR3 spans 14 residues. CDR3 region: CASSYGSQRETQYF. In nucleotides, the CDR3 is TGTGCCAGCAGTTATGGGAGTCAGAGGGAGACCCAGTACTTC.

CDR3 region: CASSYSTQNSPLHF. For the CDR3, the DNA is TGTGCCAGCAGTTACTCGACGCAGAATTCACCCCTCCACTTT. This chain connects TRBV6-6 to TRBJ1-6; D gene uncertain. From germline, CDR1 is MNHNY and CDR2 SVGAGI (reference sequence). CDR3 size: 14 residues. Trimming pared 0 bases from V and 7 bases from J, leaving 7 bases between.

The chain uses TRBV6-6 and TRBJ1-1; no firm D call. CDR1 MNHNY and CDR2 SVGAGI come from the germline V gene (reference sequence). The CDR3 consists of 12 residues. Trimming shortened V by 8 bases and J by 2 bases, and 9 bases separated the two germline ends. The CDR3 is CASGSFNTEAFF. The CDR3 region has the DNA TGTGCCAGCGGTAGTTTCAACACTGAAGCTTTCTTT.

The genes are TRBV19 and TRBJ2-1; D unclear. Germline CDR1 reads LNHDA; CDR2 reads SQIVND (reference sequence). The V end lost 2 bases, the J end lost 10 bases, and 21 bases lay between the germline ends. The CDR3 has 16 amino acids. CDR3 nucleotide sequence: TGTGCCAGTAGTATACTCGGTCCACGAAACCTCCGCGAGCAGTTCTTC. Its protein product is CASSILGPRNLREQFF. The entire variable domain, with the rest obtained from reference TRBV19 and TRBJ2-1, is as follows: DGGITQSPKYLFRKEGQNVTLSCEQNLNHDAMYWYRQDPGQGLRLIYYSQIVNDFQKGDIAEGYSVSREKKESFPLTVTSAQKNPTAFYLCASSILGPRNLREQFFGPGTRLTVL.

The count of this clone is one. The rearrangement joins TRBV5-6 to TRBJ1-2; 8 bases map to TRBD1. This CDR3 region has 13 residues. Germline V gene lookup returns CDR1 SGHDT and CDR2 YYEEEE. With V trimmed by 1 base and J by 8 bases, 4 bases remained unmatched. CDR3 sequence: CASSLQGAKGYTF. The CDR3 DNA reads TGTGCCAGCAGCTTGCAGGGGGCGAAAGGCTACACCTTC. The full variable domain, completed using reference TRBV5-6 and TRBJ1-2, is DAGVTQSPTHLIKTRGQQVTLRCSPKSGHDTVSWYQQALGQGPQFIFQYYEEEERQRGNFPDRFSGHQFPNYSSELNVNALLLGDSALYLCASSLQGAKGYTFGSGTRLTVV.

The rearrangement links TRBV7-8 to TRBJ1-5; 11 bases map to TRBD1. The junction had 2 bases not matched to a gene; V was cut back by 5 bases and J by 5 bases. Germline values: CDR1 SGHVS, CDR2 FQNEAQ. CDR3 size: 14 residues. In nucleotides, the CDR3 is TGTGCCAGCAGCCCGGGACAGGGGGATCAGCCCCAGCATTTT. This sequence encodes CASSPGQGDQPQHF.

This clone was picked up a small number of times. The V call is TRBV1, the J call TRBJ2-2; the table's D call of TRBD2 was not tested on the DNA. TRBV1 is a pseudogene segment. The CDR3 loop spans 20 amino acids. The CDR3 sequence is CTSSQTTSGGPESNTGELFF. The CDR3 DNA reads TGCACCAGCAGCCAAACGACTAGCGGGGGACCTGAATCGAACACCGGGGAGCTGTTTTTT.

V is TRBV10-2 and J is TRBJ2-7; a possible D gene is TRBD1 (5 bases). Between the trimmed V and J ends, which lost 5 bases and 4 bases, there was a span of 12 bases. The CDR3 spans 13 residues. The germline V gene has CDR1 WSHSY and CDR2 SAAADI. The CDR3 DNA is TGCGCCAGCAGTAAAGGGGCTCAATACGAGCAGTACTTC. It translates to CASSKGAQYEQYF.